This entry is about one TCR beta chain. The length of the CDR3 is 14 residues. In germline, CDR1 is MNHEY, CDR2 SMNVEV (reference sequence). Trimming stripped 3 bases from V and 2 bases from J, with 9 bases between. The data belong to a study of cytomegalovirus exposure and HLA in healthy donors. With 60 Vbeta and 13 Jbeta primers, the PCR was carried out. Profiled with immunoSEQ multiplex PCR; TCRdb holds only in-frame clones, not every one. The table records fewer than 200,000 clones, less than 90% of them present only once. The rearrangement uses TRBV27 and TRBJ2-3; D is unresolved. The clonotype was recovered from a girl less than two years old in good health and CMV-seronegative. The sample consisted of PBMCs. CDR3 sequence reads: CASSLTVATDTQYF. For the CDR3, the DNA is TGTGCCAGCAGTTTGACGGTAGCCACAGATACGCAGTATTTT.